Each of the 29 T cell receptor beta chains below was sequenced from the same sample in a study of blood T cell repertoires in COVID-19. Sequencing used immunoSEQ multiplex PCR; TCRdb keeps in-frame clones, though not all of them. The table includes 57,000 or so clones, roughly three quarters detected once. Sequences were obtained from peripheral blood. The source is a man aged 50-59 years with active or convalescent COVID-19.

This rearrangement joins TRBV6-5 to TRBJ1-6, with a possible D match to TRBD1 (6 bases). From germline, CDR1 is MNHEY and CDR2 SVGAGI. V was clipped by 9 bases and J by 7 bases, with 10 bases between them. This CDR3 is built from 12 residues. This CDR3 is CASNRVNSPLHF. Written as DNA, the CDR3 is TGTGCCAGTAACAGGGTAAATTCACCCCTCCACTTT.

The V and J genes are TRBV3-1 (or the pseudogene TRBV3-2) and TRBJ2-1, with 7 bases matching TRBD1. CDR3 length: 18 amino acids. Germline V gene sequence: CDR1 LGHDT, CDR2 YNNKEL (reference sequence). The V and J ends lost 0 bases and 5 bases, in that order; junction bases with no gene match: 13. CDR3 amino acids: CASSQDPSRGRRNNEQFF. In DNA form, the CDR3 reads TGTGCCAGCAGCCAAGACCCCTCCAGGGGGAGAAGAAACAATGAGCAGTTCTTC.

The chain couples TRBV7-2 to TRBJ2-2; no clear D. The CDR3 has 16 residues. V lost 1 base, J lost 5 bases, and 14 bases lay in between. CDR1 is SGHTA and CDR2 is FQGNSA in the germline V gene. CDR3 loop: CASSLVGAYSTGELFF. The CDR3 DNA reads as TGTGCCAGCAGCTTAGTTGGAGCCTACTCAACCGGGGAGCTGTTTTTT. Full variable domain (outside the CDR3, taken from reference TRBV7-2 and TRBJ2-2): GAGVSQSPSNKVTEKGKDVELRCDPISGHTALYWYRQSLGQGLEFLIYFQGNSAPDKSGLPSDRFSAERTGGSVSTLTIQRTQQEDSAVYLCASSLVGAYSTGELFFGEGSRLTVL.

The rearrangement links TRBV7-9 to TRBJ1-2, with 7 bases lining up with TRBD1. The CDR3 totals 14 residues. Germline trimming cut 5 bases from V and 4 bases from J; bases unmatched to any gene: 7. Germline CDR1 and CDR2: SEHNR and FQNEAQ (reference sequence). CDR3 in amino acids: CASSPRTGFYGYTF. In DNA, the CDR3 is TGTGCCAGCAGCCCCCGGACAGGATTCTATGGCTACACCTTC.

This clone is medium-sized within its sample. This sample also contains other DNA sequences that code for the same CDR3. CDR3 protein: CASSIGGGSEQYF. Here the CDR3 DNA reads TGTGCCAGTAGTATTGGAGGTGGTAGCGAGCAGTACTTC. The chain uses TRBV19 and TRBJ2-7; tentatively, D is TRBD2 (5 bases). Trimming removed 3 bases at V and 6 bases at J, with 12 bases between. From germline, CDR1 is LNHDA and CDR2 SQIVND (reference sequence). The CDR3 totals 13 residues.

Here the CDR3 DNA reads TGCGCCAGCAGTTCTACAGGGGGATCTGGCGGGGAGCTGTTTTTT. Protein: CASSSTGGSGGELFF. The genes are TRBV10-1 and TRBJ2-2, with 8 bases matching TRBD1. Germline trimming cut 5 bases from V and 7 bases from J; bases unmatched to any gene: 9. The germline gives CDR1 WNHNN, CDR2 SYGVQD (reference sequence). This CDR3 region has 15 residues.

The rearrangement links TRBV27 to TRBJ1-6, with unresolved D. Trimming took 5 bases from V and 10 from J, leaving 12 bases between them. The germline V gene has CDR1 MNHEY and CDR2 SMNVEV (reference sequence). This CDR3 is built from 13 residues. The CDR3: CASSLALGSPLHF. CDR3 coding DNA: TGTGCCAGCAGTCTAGCCCTTGGGTCACCCCTCCACTTT.

This clone was seen just once. J is TRBJ2-7 and V is TRBV3-1 (or the pseudogene TRBV3-2), with TRBD1 matching over 11 bases. The CDR3 length is 12 residues. The V segment lost 8 bases and the J segment 8 bases; nucleotides outside the gene matches: 5. Germline CDR1 reads LGHDT; CDR2 reads YNNKEL (reference sequence). CDR3 region: CASGQGASKQYF. In DNA form, the CDR3 reads TGTGCCAGCGGACAGGGGGCGTCAAAGCAGTACTTC.

The chain uses TRBV7-9 and TRBJ2-2; possibly TRBD2 for D (5 bases). V dropped 0 bases and J dropped 5 bases, with 10 bases sitting between them. CDR1 SEHNR and CDR2 FQNEAQ come from the germline V gene (reference sequence). The CDR3 loop spans 15 amino acids. The CDR3 here is CASSLARTSTGELFF. The CDR3 bases are TGTGCCAGCAGCTTAGCCAGGACTTCGACCGGGGAGCTGTTTTTT. Complete variable domain (other parts from reference TRBV7-9 and TRBJ2-2): DTGVSQNPRHKITKRGQNVTFRCDPISEHNRLYWYRQTLGQGPEFLTYFQNEAQLEKSRLLSDRFSAERPKGSFSTLEIQRTEQGDSAMYLCASSLARTSTGELFFGEGSRLTVL.

This chain joins TRBV12-3 or TRBV12-4 and TRBJ1-2; D ambiguous. The CDR3 consists of 13 residues. Trimming removed 1 base at V and 3 bases at J, with 6 bases between. The CDR3 here is CASSLGEDYGYTF. As DNA, the CDR3 is TGTGCCAGCAGTTTAGGGGAGGACTATGGCTACACCTTC.

The chain carries TRBV7-9 and TRBJ1-5, with TRBD1 matching over 9 bases. Germline V lookup: CDR1 SEHNR, CDR2 FQNEAQ (reference sequence). V gave up 2 bases and J gave up 8 bases; unmatched junction bases: 7. The CDR3 is made up of 15 amino acids. The DNA for the CDR3 is TGTGCCAGCAGCTTATCGGGACAGGGTTTGGAGCCCCAGCATTTT. It encodes CASSLSGQGLEPQHF.

The chain couples TRBV19 to TRBJ1-5; D is unclear. Germline V gives CDR1 LNHDA, CDR2 SQIVND (reference sequence). CDR3 length: 13 residues. Deletions cut 7 bases from V and 1 base from J, with 8 bases between. CDR3 sequence: CASNSVSNQPQHF. DNA of the CDR3: TGTGCCAGTAATTCGGTGAGCAATCAGCCCCAGCATTTT.

V gene TRBV28 combines with J gene TRBJ2-2; a possible D gene is TRBD2 (7 bases). V dropped 6 bases and J dropped 3 bases, with 17 bases sitting between them. CDR1 and CDR2 (germline): MDHEN, SYDVKM. The CDR3 has 16 amino acids. The CDR3 DNA is TGTGCCAGCAGACTTAAGCTGGGGGGGCACACCGGGGAGCTGTTTTTT. Its translation: CASRLKLGGHTGELFF. The variable domain in full, completed from reference TRBV28 and TRBJ2-2, reads DVKVTQSSRYLVKRTGEKVFLECVQDMDHENMFWYRQDPGLGLRLIYFSYDVKMKEKGDIPEGYSVSREKKERFSLILESASTNQTSMYLCASRLKLGGHTGELFFGEGSRLTVL.

This clone came up once. This chain links TRBV11-3 with TRBJ2-1; 7 bases agree with TRBD1. V lost 0 bases and J lost 0; bases outside the gene matches: 2. CDR3 length: 16 amino acids. CDR1 SGHNT and CDR2 YENEEA come from the germline V gene. The CDR3, as DNA: TGTGCCAGCAGCTTAGATCGGGACAGCTCCTACAATGAGCAGTTCTTC. It specifies CASSLDRDSSYNEQFF.

The genes are TRBV19 and TRBJ2-3; maybe TRBD2 (5 bases). The V end lost 4 bases, the J end lost 4 bases, and 12 bases lay between the germline ends. The V gene's germline CDR1 is LNHDA and CDR2 SQIVND (reference sequence). The CDR3 is 14 amino acids. The CDR3 spells CASSSTGVADTQYF. The CDR3 nucleotides are TGTGCCAGTAGTAGCACCGGGGTAGCAGATACGCAGTATTTT.

V usage is TRBV5-1 and J usage is TRBJ1-5; 11 bases align to TRBD1. The CDR3 runs to 14 residues. Germline-derived CDR1 and CDR2 are SGHRS and YFSETQ. J lost 5 bases, V lost 4 bases, and 2 bases had no gene match. This CDR3 reads CASSKGQGDQPQHF. The CDR3 nucleotides read TGCGCCAGCAGCAAGGGACAGGGGGATCAGCCCCAGCATTTT.

The chain recombines TRBV7-3 with TRBJ1-4; 9 positions match TRBD1. Looked up from germline, CDR1 is SGHTA and CDR2 is FQGTGA. This CDR3 comprises 16 residues. V was pared by 5 bases and J by 7 bases, with 11 bases of the junction left unmatched. The CDR3 DNA follows: TGTGCCAGCAGCATCCCGCGCGACAGGGGGGGTGAAAAACTGTTTTTT. Translated: CASSIPRDRGGEKLFF.

This clone has just a few counts. This chain uses TRBV27 with TRBJ2-3; 14 bases align to TRBD2. CDR1 MNHEY and CDR2 SMNVEV come from the germline V gene (reference sequence). This CDR3 has 15 residues. V lost 6 bases and J lost 7; bases outside the gene matches: 6. DNA of the CDR3: TGTGCCAGCAGAGAGACTAGCGGGGGGGAAAATACGCAGTATTTT. It encodes CASRETSGGENTQYF.

The CDR3 nucleotides read TGTGCCAGCAGCTTGATTGGACTTCAGTACGAGCAGTACTTC. Translated: CASSLIGLQYEQYF. V usage is TRBV11-2 and J usage is TRBJ2-7; tentatively, D is TRBD2 (5 bases). The CDR3 runs 14 residues. V lost 3 bases to trimming and J lost 4 bases, with 13 bases between them. Germline-derived CDR1 and CDR2 are SGHAT and FQNNGV.

This clone has at least ten counts. This chain links TRBV6-5 with TRBJ1-6; D remains unclear. The germline V gene has CDR1 MNHEY and CDR2 SVGAGI. This CDR3 is built from 15 residues. Deletions cut 7 bases from V and 5 bases from J, with 15 bases between. The CDR3 region has the DNA TGTGCCAGCACCTCCGGGGATCGCAATAATTCACCCCTCCACTTT. Translated: CASTSGDRNNSPLHF.

The gene calls are TRBV3-1 (or the pseudogene TRBV3-2) and TRBJ2-2; unclear D gene. The germline CDR1 and CDR2 sequences are LGHDT and YNNKEL (reference sequence). The V end was cut by 2 bases, the J end by 2 bases, with 9 bases between. The CDR3 runs to 15 residues. CDR3 bases: TGTGCCAGCAGCCAACCAACGGTAAACACCGGGGAGCTGTTTTTT. The encoded protein is CASSQPTVNTGELFF.

V and J are TRBV2 and TRBJ2-1, with 8 bases identical to TRBD2. The ends lost 3 bases at V and 1 base at J; junction bases unmatched: 2. This CDR3 spans 15 amino acids. Germline CDR1 is SNHLY and CDR2 is FYNNEI. The CDR3 bases are TGTGCCAGCAGTGATAGCGGGATTTCCTACAATGAGCAGTTCTTC. Translating gives CASSDSGISYNEQFF.

In this sample, this clone turned up once. V gene TRBV28 combines with J gene TRBJ2-7; D remains unclear. Deletions cut 5 bases from V and 4 bases from J, with 6 bases between. The CDR3 has 11 amino acids. Germline V gene data show CDR1 as MDHEN and CDR2 as SYDVKM. DNA of the CDR3: TGTGCCAGCAGTCTTAAATACGAGCAGTACTTC. It translates to CASSLKYEQYF.

The V gene is TRBV10-2, the J gene TRBJ1-5, with 9 bases identical to TRBD1. Germline assignment: CDR1 WSHSY and CDR2 SAAADI. V lost 6 bases to trimming and J lost 5 bases; unmatched junction nucleotides: 5. This CDR3 region has 14 residues. Here the CDR3 DNA reads TGCGCCAGCAGCAGGGACAGGGACCATCAGCCCCAGCATTTT. Protein: CASSRDRDHQPQHF.

This clone was seen a single time. This chain uses TRBV6-5 with TRBJ2-7; D is perhaps TRBD2 (7 bases). This CDR3 spans 13 amino acids. The V and J ends lost 2 bases and 3 bases respectively, with 8 bases between them. The germline CDR1 and CDR2 sequences are MNHEY and SVGAGI. As DNA, the CDR3 is TGTGCCAGCAGTTACAGGGGGGGCTACGAGCAGTACTTC. Translating it yields CASSYRGGYEQYF.

Only a few counts were recorded for this clone. V gene TRBV18 combines with J gene TRBJ2-1; D is possibly TRBD1 (5 bases). Germline values: CDR1 KGHSH, CDR2 LQKENI. Trimming took 3 bases from V and 7 from J, leaving 10 bases between them. This CDR3 has 13 residues. The DNA for the CDR3 is TGTGCCAGCTCACCGGGGCTGGTGAATGAGCAGTTCTTC. It is translated as CASSPGLVNEQFF.

The chain's CDR3 is CASSIDRGNQPQHF. CDR3 nucleotides: TGTGCCAGCAGCATTGACAGGGGAAACCAGCCCCAGCATTTT. The V call is TRBV5-4, the J call TRBJ1-5, with 8 bases that match TRBD1. The CDR3 runs to 14 residues. The V gene end was trimmed by 4 bases and the J gene end by 7 bases; junction bases not matched to a gene: 7. Germline CDR1 and CDR2: SGHNT and YYREEE (reference sequence). Full variable domain (rest looked up from reference TRBV5-4 and TRBJ1-5): ETGVTQSPTHLIKTRGQQVTLRCSSQSGHNTVSWYQQALGQGPQFIFQYYREEENGRGNFPPRFSGLQFPNYSSELNVNALELDDSALYLCASSIDRGNQPQHFGDGTRLSIL.

This chain connects TRBV5-5 to TRBJ2-4; TRBD1 matches at 7 bases. The CDR3 has 16 amino acids. Trimming took 0 bases from V and 3 from J; bases not matched to a gene: 6. The germline V gene has CDR1 SGHKS and CDR2 YYEKEE (reference sequence). As DNA, the CDR3 is TGTGCCAGCAGCTTGGGAGGGGGCGAGAGCAAAAACATTCAGTACTTC. The encoded protein is CASSLGGGESKNIQYF.

This clone was counted only a few times. The chain links TRBV27 to TRBJ1-5, with 8 bases matching TRBD1. The CDR3 length is 14 residues. Trimming took 5 bases from V and 5 from J; bases not matched to a gene: 5. The germline gives CDR1 MNHEY, CDR2 SMNVEV (reference sequence). DNA for the CDR3: TGTGCCAGCAGTCCCCGACAGGGGCATCAGCCCCAGCATTTT. Translated, it gives CASSPRQGHQPQHF.